This TCR beta chain emerged from a study of T-cell memory formation after mild COVID-19 (dated by TCRdb to the early 2020s). With regard to the full study: TCR sequence clusters from the two donors were largely donor specific. T-cell clones expanding and contracting after mild COVID-19 in a couple of donors were tracked by longitudinal TCRalpha and TCRbeta repertoire sequencing. The cohort was made up of two young adult volunteers, one female and one male, who were previously healthy.

PBMCs were isolated by Ficoll-Paque density gradient centrifugation. Trimming costs V 5 bases and J 8 bases, and their ends lie 18 bases apart. The CDR3 sequence holds 15 residues, the cysteine and phenylalanine included. The read is trimmed to its CDR3 DNA, 45 bases read in frame from base 1. Reading the germline V gene gives CDR1 SGHTA and CDR2 FQGNSA. Paper-wide results and their limitations: Only two mild cases were covered by the study, and larger cohorts that include severe cases with pre-infection samples were considered necessary. Contracting CD4+ clones turned up mainly in the CM and EM memory subsets, whereas EMRA was where CD8+ clones were enriched. Some responding clones were detected in pre-infection memory, suggesting pre-existing cross-reactive memory T cells joined the SARS-CoV-2 response. SARS-CoV-2 specificity of the second-wave clones peaking on day 37 was not confirmed. From day 15 to 85, contracting clones showed balanced CD4/CD8 phenotypes, whereas a second wave of clones that expanded from day 15 to 37 leaned towards CD4+.

Sequencing instrument: Illumina NovaSeq 6000. Using 5'RACE with constant-segment primers, TCRalpha and TCRbeta cDNA libraries were constructed, with sample barcodes and unique molecular identifiers added in the process. RNA was extracted from every sample with Trizol reagent. Amplification of the libraries took two PCR steps, and the second step added a second sample barcode plus Illumina TruSeq adapters. Libraries were sequenced on an Illumina NovaSeq with 2 x 150 bp paired-end reads. The original pipeline was this. The reads were demultiplexed and collapsed into UMI-guided consensus sequences using migec v1.2.7. Using mixcr v2.1.11, the UMI consensuses were aligned to TRA and TRB V and J templates and assembled into clonotypes. A clonotype was counted as expanded or contracted only if both edgeR and NoisET called the change significant, with noise models trained on biological replicates. edgeR calls used a false discovery rate-adjusted p below 0.01 and a log2 fold-change threshold of 1. As an exploratory analysis of dynamics, PCA with hierarchical clustering was applied to max-normalized trajectories of the 1000 most abundant clonotypes. Each responding clone was given a CD4 or CD8 phenotype based on the CD4+ and CD8+ repertoires, which had been sequenced separately. TCRdb's own reprocessing of the public reads used fastp at Q25 and MiXCR and kept productive beta chains. Every CDR3 protein is listed once, alongside the most common genes and DNA of its rows. In this record, the V and J calls reflect TCRdb's handling and not the investigators' own analysis. For this sample there are about 130,000 distinct CDR3 sequences; about 6.5% appear just once. Over 2% of the sample lies in the top ten.

This clonotype was found many times. Its antigen has not been determined. Qualities for individual bases were not recorded, and no much larger clone is one base off. This sequence was found in an adult woman who had mild COVID-19 (a few samples of this study predate the infection). The sample titles of this study are shuffled in the database, so cell type and time point are left out; the donor was told from shared clones. Material for sequencing was PBMCs or a T cell subset sorted from them (not recorded which). The rearranged chain carries TRBV7-2 and TRBJ1-4, and TRBD1 may be the D gene, going by 5 matching bases. This receptor carries the CDR3 CASSPPRVEPEKLFF. The nucleotide sequence reads TGTGCCAGCAGCCCCCCCAGGGTCGAACCGGAAAAACTGTTTTTT.